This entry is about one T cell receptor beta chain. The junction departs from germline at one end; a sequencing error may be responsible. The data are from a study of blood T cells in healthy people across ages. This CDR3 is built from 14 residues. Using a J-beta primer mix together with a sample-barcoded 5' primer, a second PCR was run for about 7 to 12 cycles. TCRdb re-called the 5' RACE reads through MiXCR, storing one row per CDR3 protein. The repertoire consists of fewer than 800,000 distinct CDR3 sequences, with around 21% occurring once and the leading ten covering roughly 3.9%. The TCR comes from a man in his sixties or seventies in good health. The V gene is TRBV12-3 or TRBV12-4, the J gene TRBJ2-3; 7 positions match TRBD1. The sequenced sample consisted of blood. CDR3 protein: CASSRGQNADMQYF. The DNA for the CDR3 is TGTGCCAGCAGTAGGGGACAGAACGCAGATATGCAGTATTTT.